Listed below are T cell receptor beta chains from one sample, sequenced in a study of blood T cell repertoires in COVID-19. TCRdb keeps only in-frame clones here, not all; method: immunoSEQ multiplex PCR. The sample records 100,000 to 150,000 clones, roughly two thirds being singletons. The sample comprised peripheral blood. The receptors stem from a woman between 65 and 79 years old with acute or convalescent COVID-19. The CDR3 runs from the conserved cysteine through the conserved F or W. D genes are given only for firm matches. The size of a clone is reported for some rows only, either as once, few or many, or as a class for expanded clones.

D gene	J gene	clone size	V gene	CDR3 length	CDR3 DNA	CDR3 protein
.	TRBJ2-7	.	TRBV7-9	14	TGTGCCAGCAGCTTAGTGGGCAGCCCCTACGAGCAGTACTTC	CASSLVGSPYEQYF
TRBD2	TRBJ2-2	many	TRBV4-2	16	TGTGCCAGCAGCTCCGCGACTAGCGGGAACACCGGGGAGCTGTTTTTT	CASSSATSGNTGELFF
TRBD1	TRBJ1-5	.	TRBV29-1	14	TGCAGCGTTAAAAACAGGGGTTCCGCTCAGCCCCAGCATTTT	CSVKNRGSAQPQHF
.	TRBJ1-4	.	TRBV6-5	14	TGTGCCAGCAGTTACGCCGGGAGAGGTGAAAAACTGTTTTTT	CASSYAGRGEKLFF
TRBD2	TRBJ2-5	.	TRBV6-2/TRBV6-3	15	TGTGCCAGCAGTCCCGGGACTACCGAGGAAGAGACCCAGTACTTC	CASSPGTTEEETQYF
TRBD2	TRBJ2-3	.	TRBV7-2	15	TGTGCCAGCAGCTTCGGTAGCGGGGGTTTCGATACGCAGTATTTT	CASSFGSGGFDTQYF
TRBD1	TRBJ1-6	.	TRBV19	17	TGTGCCAGTACCCCGGGACAGGGACTAGGGGGTAATTCACCCCTCCACTTT	CASTPGQGLGGNSPLHF
.	TRBJ2-4	few	TRBV25-1	16	TGTGCCAGCAGTGGCCGTTCAGAGACTACCAAAAACATTCAGTACTTC	CASSGRSETTKNIQYF
.	TRBJ2-1	.	TRBV15	14	TGTGCCACTTGGGGGGGGGCGTCCTACAATGAGCAGTTCTTC	CATWGGASYNEQFF
.	TRBJ2-3	.	TRBV11-2	17	TGTGCCAGCAGCTCTACCGGAGGGGTCAGAAGCACAGATACGCAGTATTTT	CASSSTGGVRSTDTQYF
TRBD2	TRBJ2-7	.	TRBV30	18	TGTGCCTGGGCCAGGGACAGGACGGGACTAGCGGGGGCCTACGAGCAGTACTTC	CAWARDRTGLAGAYEQYF
.	TRBJ1-1	.	TRBV5-1	14	TGCGCCAGCAGCTTGGCGACAGCGAACACTGAAGCTTTCTTT	CASSLATANTEAFF
.	TRBJ1-5	few	TRBV3-1/TRBV3-2	17	TGTGCCAGCAGCCAGGGAACAGGGCCAGCGAGCAATCAGCCCCAGCATTTT	CASSQGTGPASNQPQHF
TRBD1	TRBJ1-2	.	TRBV3-1/TRBV3-2	14	TGTGCCAGCAGCCGAACGGGACAGGGGTATGGCTACACCTTC	CASSRTGQGYGYTF
.	TRBJ1-3	.	TRBV18	17	TGTGCCAGCTCACCACCGACAGGTCAAGGAGCTGGAAACACCATATATTTT	CASSPPTGQGAGNTIYF
.	TRBJ1-6	once	TRBV6-5	15	TGTGCCAGCGGAGGGACGGCCATATATAATTCACCCCTCCACTTT	CASGGTAIYNSPLHF
TRBD1	TRBJ2-5	.	TRBV9	13	TGTGCCAGCAGCGTGGACAGGGAAGCGACCCAGTACTTC	CASSVDREATQYF
TRBD1	TRBJ1-2	.	TRBV5-8	14	TGTGCCAGCAGACTAGGACAGGCGCACTATGGCTACACCTTC	CASRLGQAHYGYTF
TRBD1	TRBJ1-1	.	TRBV6-6	12	TGTGCCAGCAGTTACCCGGACAGGGGAGGTTTCTTT	CASSYPDRGGFF
TRBD2	TRBJ2-5	.	TRBV7-2	14	TGTGCCAGCAGCTTAAGCGGGGGGGAAGAGACCCAGTACTTC	CASSLSGGEETQYF
TRBD1	TRBJ2-3	once	TRBV10-3	16	TGTGCCATCAGGGGGCCGGGACAGGGATCCGCAGATACGCAGTATTTT	CAIRGPGQGSADTQYF
TRBD2	TRBJ2-5	.	TRBV28	15	TGTGCCAGCAGTGCACCGGGGAGGGCCCAAGAGACCCAGTACTTC	CASSAPGRAQETQYF
TRBD1	TRBJ2-7	.	TRBV3-1/TRBV3-2	15	TGTGCCAGCAGCCAAGGACGGACAGGGGCCTACGAGCAGTACTTC	CASSQGRTGAYEQYF
.	TRBJ2-3	.	TRBV6-5	13	TGTGCCAGCAGTTACGACGGGTTAAATACGCAGTATTTT	CASSYDGLNTQYF
.	TRBJ2-1	.	TRBV3-1/TRBV3-2	14	TGTGCCAGCAGCCCTGGGGTGAGCGGTCTAGAGCAGTTCTTC	CASSPGVSGLEQFF
.	TRBJ1-2	.	TRBV6-5	14	TGTGCCAGCAGTTATCGGTCAGGGTTTCGGGGCTACACCTTC	CASSYRSGFRGYTF
TRBD1	TRBJ2-5	.	TRBV3-1/TRBV3-2	15	TGTGCCAGCAGCCAAGGGCACAGGGGGTGGGAGACCCAGTACTTC	CASSQGHRGWETQYF
TRBD1	TRBJ2-7	once	TRBV7-9	14	TGTGCCAGCAGCTCGGACAGGGTAATACACGAGCAGTACTTC	CASSSDRVIHEQYF
.	TRBJ2-3	.	TRBV3-1/TRBV3-2	14	TGTGCCAGCAGCCAAGATACAGGGACAAATACGCAGTATTTT	CASSQDTGTNTQYF
.	TRBJ1-5	.	TRBV5-6	14	TGTGCCAGCAGTCGAACAGGAGCGGGGCAGCCCCAGCATTTT	CASSRTGAGQPQHF
.	TRBJ2-2	.	TRBV25-1	15	TGTGCCAGCAGTGTGCTTCCCGAACGGAGCGGGGAGCTGTTTTTT	CASSVLPERSGELFF
TRBD1	TRBJ2-5	.	TRBV19	16	TGTGCCAGTAGCCTCCGACAGGGGGCGCCCCGGGAGACCCAGTACTTC	CASSLRQGAPRETQYF
TRBD1	TRBJ1-1	few	TRBV27	14	TGTGCCAGCAATCCGACAGGGGGCCACACTGAAGCTTTCTTT	CASNPTGGHTEAFF
.	TRBJ2-7	.	TRBV12-3/TRBV12-4	11	TGTGCCAGCAGTTTAGGGGGCGACTTGTACTTC	CASSLGGDLYF
.	TRBJ1-6	.	TRBV6-5	13	TGTGCCGCACGAGCGGGGGATAATTCACCCCTCCACTTT	CAARAGDNSPLHF
.	TRBJ2-3	.	TRBV7-9	13	TGTGCCAGCCGCCCGCGGTCCACAGATACGCAGTATTTT	CASRPRSTDTQYF
.	TRBJ1-5	.	TRBV19	16	TGTGCCAGTAGTTTGACAGAATCAATTAGCAATCAGCCCCAGCATTTT	CASSLTESISNQPQHF
.	TRBJ1-2	.	TRBV3-1/TRBV3-2	15	TGTGCCAGCAGCCAAGAAGAGGGCAGAACCTATGGCTACACCTTC	CASSQEEGRTYGYTF
TRBD2	TRBJ2-1	.	TRBV18	17	TGTGCCAGCTCACCACCGACTAGCGGCTTGTCCTACAATGAGCAGTTCTTC	CASSPPTSGLSYNEQFF
TRBD1	TRBJ1-2	.	TRBV12-3/TRBV12-4	13	TGTGCCAGCAGCCGAGGACAGGGTGATGGCTACACCTTC	CASSRGQGDGYTF
.	TRBJ1-6	.	TRBV7-2	15	TGTGCCAGCAGCTTTGACTGGAGATTTAATTCACCCCTCCACTTT	CASSFDWRFNSPLHF
.	TRBJ2-1	.	TRBV6-5	11	TGTGCCAGCAGTTTCGGGTATGAGCAGTTCTTC	CASSFGYEQFF
.	TRBJ2-5	.	TRBV11-2	16	TGTGCCAGCAGCTTAACGATAGCAGCTAATCGAGAGACCCAGTACTTC	CASSLTIAANRETQYF
.	TRBJ1-5	.	TRBV27	16	TGTGCCAGCAGTCCCCGAAGTGGCATTAGCAATCAGCCCCAGCATTTT	CASSPRSGISNQPQHF
.	TRBJ1-4	few	TRBV4-1	14	TGCGCCAGCAGCTCAGGGGTCTCTAATGAAAAACTGTTTTTT	CASSSGVSNEKLFF
.	TRBJ2-7	few	TRBV19	15	TGTGCCGCAAGGTCGCGGGCGGAACCTACCTACGAGCAGTACTTC	CAARSRAEPTYEQYF
TRBD1	TRBJ2-7	few	TRBV7-2	15	TGTGCCAGCAGCTTAGTGAGGGGGCCGTCCTACGAGCAGTACTTC	CASSLVRGPSYEQYF
TRBD2	TRBJ2-1	.	TRBV10-2	15	TGCGCCAGCCAACGAGCGGGGCCCCAATACAATGAGCAGTTCTTC	CASQRAGPQYNEQFF
TRBD1	TRBJ1-1	many	TRBV5-1	14	TGCGCCAGCAACCTTGGAGGACAGGGGACTGAAGCTTTCTTT	CASNLGGQGTEAFF
TRBD1	TRBJ1-1	.	TRBV7-8	15	TGTGCCAGCAGCTCGACAGGGGGCAGGCACACTGAAGCTTTCTTT	CASSSTGGRHTEAFF
.	TRBJ1-1	.	TRBV18	14	TGTGCCAGCTCACCCATAGGGGGAGACACTGAAGCTTTCTTT	CASSPIGGDTEAFF
TRBD1	TRBJ1-1	.	TRBV19	13	TGTGCCAGTAGTAGGGACAGTGACACTGAAGCTTTCTTT	CASSRDSDTEAFF
.	TRBJ2-7	few	TRBV11-2	13	TGTGCCAGCAGCCTGGGACAAAGCTACGAGCAGTACTTC	CASSLGQSYEQYF
.	TRBJ2-2	.	TRBV15	15	TGTGCCACCAGCAGAGACAGGGTTCGAGGCGGGGAGCTGTTTTTT	CATSRDRVRGGELFF
.	TRBJ2-3	.	TRBV4-3	14	TGCGCCAGCAGCCTCGCAGGGGGGATAGATACGCAGTATTTT	CASSLAGGIDTQYF
.	TRBJ1-1	.	TRBV15	15	TGTGCCACCAGCAGAGATAGGAGGGGAGGCACTGAAGCTTTCTTT	CATSRDRRGGTEAFF
.	TRBJ1-4	.	TRBV19	15	TGTGCCAGTAGTTACAACCTTTTTGGCGGGGAAAAACTGTTTTTT	CASSYNLFGGEKLFF
.	TRBJ1-1	.	TRBV6-5	15	TGTGCCAGCAGTTATGGTGACAACATGAACACTGAAGCTTTCTTT	CASSYGDNMNTEAFF
TRBD2	TRBJ2-1	.	TRBV9	16	TGTGCCAGCAGCGTAGCTGGAAGCGGGATGGGCAATGAGCAGTTCTTC	CASSVAGSGMGNEQFF
.	TRBJ1-4	.	TRBV9	17	TGTGCCAGCAGCCCCTCTCCCGGGACACCGAACTATGAAAAACTGTTTTTT	CASSPSPGTPNYEKLFF